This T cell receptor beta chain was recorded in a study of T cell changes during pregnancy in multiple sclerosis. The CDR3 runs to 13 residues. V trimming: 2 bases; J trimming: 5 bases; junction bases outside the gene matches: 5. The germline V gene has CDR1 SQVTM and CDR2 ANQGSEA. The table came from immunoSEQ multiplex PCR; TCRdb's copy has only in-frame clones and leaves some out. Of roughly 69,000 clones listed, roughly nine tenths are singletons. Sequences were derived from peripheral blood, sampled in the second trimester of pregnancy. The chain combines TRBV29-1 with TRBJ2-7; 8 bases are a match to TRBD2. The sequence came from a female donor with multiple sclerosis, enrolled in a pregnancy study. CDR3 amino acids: CSVEKREPNEQYF. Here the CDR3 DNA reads TGCAGCGTTGAAAAGCGGGAGCCTAACGAGCAGTACTTC.